This T cell receptor (beta chain) was sequenced during a study of cytotoxic CD8 clonotypes in ibrutinib-treated CLL. As concerns this clone: Its target is unknown.

T cells were sequenced at a targeted depth of 1 in 200,000 to 1 in 1 million. Assay used: immunoSEQ multiplex PCR; TCRdb lists only in-frame clones, some missing. The data show fewer than 150,000 clones, about 85% seen once. The study's findings and limits: Clonality increased at ibrutinib response, then returned toward baseline at progression. Public clonotypes showed up rarely, and on treatment they shrank or held steady.

The germline CDR1 and CDR2 sequences are MNHEY and SMNVEV (reference sequence). The ends were cut back, 0 bases at V and 0 bases at J, with 14 bases in the middle. The CDR3 covers 18 residues. The chain employs TRBV27 and TRBJ2-2; possible D gene TRBD2, 6 bases. The source was PBMCs, collected after 24 months of ibrutinib treatment. The TCR sequence derives from a human donor with chronic lymphocytic leukemia. The DNA of the CDR3 is TGTGCCAGCAGTTTATCGATAAGCTCGGGGGCGAACACCGGGGAGCTGTTTTTT. It yields the protein CASSLSISSGANTGELFF.